This paragraph reports one TCR beta chain. Its antigen is unknown. Patients underwent thyroid surgery, and none had received any treatment before it. This record comes from a study of metastatic and nonmetastatic thyroid tumors. Study context: The study looked at repertoires side by side in blood and in tumor or nodule tissue from malignant and benign thyroid patients. Whole-study findings and limits: Compared with benign nodules, malignant thyroid tumors were reported to have significantly higher TCR beta diversity in both blood and tumor.

Germline CDR1 is DFQATT and CDR2 is SNEGSKA (reference sequence). Trimming at V came to 7 bases and at J to 4 bases, leaving 4 bases not matched to a gene. The CDR3 contains 14 residues. Per the authors' pipeline: It was from CDR3 differences across clinicopathological groups that a distant-metastasis classifier for papillary thyroid cancer was built. TCRdb re-clonotyped the PCR reads via MiXCR. The V and J calls come from TCRdb's annotation, not from the publication. Found here are some 25,000 clones, approximately 19% of them singletons; the top ten hold approximately 4.6%. The clonotype was recovered from a male donor with papillary thyroid cancer or a benign thyroid nodule (not recorded which). Some clones in this sample may be carry-over from other donors' samples. The chain carries TRBV20-1 and TRBJ2-1; 13 bases align to TRBD2. Sequencing was performed on blood. CDR3 amino acids: CSVGLAGDYNEQFF. CDR3 nucleotides: TGCAGTGTAGGACTAGCGGGGGATTACAATGAGCAGTTCTTC.